Presented here are 16 T cell receptor beta chains from one specimen sequenced in a study of T and B cells in COVID-19 patients. Each TRB amplification used about 230-550 ng of genomic DNA from blood. TRB rearrangements were amplified by multiplex PCR with BIOMED2 TRB-A/B primers. TCRdb used MiXCR to reprocess the multiplex PCR reads, holding one entry per CDR3 protein. The repertoire consists of some 3,000 distinct CDR3 sequences, with 22% occurring once and the leading ten covering about 17%. Sequences were obtained from blood. These receptors originate from a human donor with active COVID-19.

For this clonotype: Just one base apart from a much larger clone, this may be a read error. In DNA, the CDR3 is TGTGCCAGCAGTTACAGGGGGCATGACGTGGAGCTGTTTTTT. This translates into CASSYRGHDVELFF. The rearrangement joins TRBV6-2 or TRBV6-3 to TRBJ2-2, with TRBD1 identical over 7 bases. CDR3 size: 14 residues. With V trimmed by 2 bases and J by 10 bases, 7 bases remained unmatched. Germline assignment: CDR1 MNHEY and CDR2 SVGEGT.

This chain connects TRBV7-9 to TRBJ1-4, with no clear D. Trimming took 6 bases from V and 0 from J, leaving 23 bases between them. Germline V gene sequence: CDR1 SEHNR, CDR2 FQNEAQ (reference sequence). The CDR3 runs 19 residues. CDR3 nucleotide sequence: TGTGCCAGCAGTTACGATGGGTTAGGCACACTAGCAACTAATGAAAAACTGTTTTTT. The encoded protein is CASSYDGLGTLATNEKLFF.

The V gene is TRBV20-1, the J gene TRBJ2-1, with D maybe TRBD2 (5 bases). The CDR3 totals 13 residues. The V end was cut by 6 bases, the J end by 10 bases, with 19 bases between. Germline V lookup: CDR1 DFQATT, CDR2 SNEGSKA (reference sequence). The CDR3 protein is CSAPPTTSGEQFF. In nucleotides, the CDR3 is TGCAGTGCCCCTCCGACTACCTCGGGGGAGCAGTTCTTC.

This clonotype rates as medium-sized (0.01 to 0.1%). The chain combines TRBV6-5 with TRBJ1-1, with D tentatively TRBD1 (5 bases). Germline V gene lookup returns CDR1 MNHEY and CDR2 SVGAGI. Trimming removed 10 bases from V and 5 bases from J, with 17 bases in between. The CDR3 loop spans 13 amino acids. CDR3 in amino acids: CATTPGGWTEAFF. The CDR3, as DNA: TGTGCCACCACCCCCGGGGGGTGGACTGAAGCTTTCTTT.

In this sample, this clonotype is medium-sized. The rearrangement uses TRBV18 and TRBJ2-2, with TRBD2 identical over 9 bases. The germline V gene encodes CDR1 KGHSH and CDR2 LQKENI. CDR3 length: 18 residues. V lost 2 bases to trimming and J lost 3 bases; unmatched junction nucleotides: 10. The CDR3: CASSPGLAGMLDTGELFF. The CDR3 region has the DNA TGTGCCAGCTCACCAGGGCTAGCGGGAATGTTGGACACCGGGGAGCTGTTTTTT.

This clonotype was recorded a few times. At one of its ends the junction is not consistent with the germline gene, which may arise from a read error. The genes are TRBV4-3 and TRBJ2-5; D may be TRBD1 or TRBD2 (5 bases each). Germline V CDR1 and CDR2: LGHNA, YSLEER. CDR3 length equals 16 residues. CDR3 sequence: CASNQSTGTKGFGEYF. The CDR3 DNA sequence: TGCGCCAGCAACCAATCGACCGGGACGAAGGGATTCGGTGAGTACTTC.

This chain uses TRBV20-1 with TRBJ2-7; 11 bases match TRBD2. This CDR3 is 16 amino acids long. V dropped 2 bases and J dropped 3; count of bases not matched to a gene: 9. CDR1 and CDR2 (germline): DFQATT, SNEGSKA (reference sequence). In DNA form, the CDR3 reads TGCAGTGCTAGAAAACCTACTAGCGGGAGTTTCTACGAGCAGTACTTC. Its protein product is CSARKPTSGSFYEQYF.

The chain carries TRBV5-4 and TRBJ1-1; D is unresolved. Germline CDR1 reads SGHNT; CDR2 reads YYREEE (reference sequence). V was clipped by 1 base and J by 1 base, with 5 bases between them. The CDR3 spans 13 residues. The CDR3 reads CASSLRPNTEAFF. The DNA for the CDR3 is TGTGCCAGCAGCTTGCGGCCGAACACTGAAGCTTTCTTT.

This clonotype qualifies as medium-sized. The chain recombines TRBV30 with TRBJ2-3; 14 nucleotides match TRBD2. With V trimmed by 4 bases and J by 6 bases, 9 bases remained unmatched. In germline, CDR1 is GTSNPN, CDR2 SVGIG (reference sequence). The CDR3 sequence is 16 residues long. CDR3 sequence reads: CAWTPGTSGSTDTQYF. CDR3 DNA sequence: TGTGCCTGGACCCCAGGGACTAGCGGGAGTACTGATACGCAGTATTTT. Supplemented by reference TRBV30 and TRBJ2-3, the full variable domain reads SQTIHQWPATLVQPVGSPLSLECTVEGTSNPNLYWYRQAAGRGLQLLFYSVGIGQISSEVPQNLSASRPQDRQFILSSKKLLLSDSGFYLCAWTPGTSGSTDTQYFGPGTRLTVL.

This clonotype showed up just a few times. This chain connects TRBV20-1 to TRBJ2-5; D uncertain. Deletions cut 1 base from V and 3 bases from J, with 6 bases between. CDR1 is DFQATT and CDR2 is SNEGSKA in the germline V gene (reference sequence). The CDR3 spans 12 residues. CDR3 region: CSARVRKETQYF. The CDR3 region has the DNA TGCAGTGCTAGAGTCCGTAAAGAGACCCAGTACTTC.

This clonotype rates as medium-sized. The genes are TRBV12-3 or TRBV12-4 and TRBJ1-2; D is unclear. Trimming took off 5 bases at V and 8 bases at J, with 9 bases between the two ends. This CDR3 contains 11 residues. The CDR3 nucleotides are TGTGCCAGCAGTCCGTATGGGGGCTACACCTTC. This codes for CASSPYGGYTF.

The V and J genes are TRBV20-1 and TRBJ1-6, with 8 positions matching TRBD1. CDR1 DFQATT and CDR2 SNEGSKA come from the germline V gene (reference sequence). The CDR3 runs 15 residues. Trimming cost V 0 bases and J 6 bases; bases outside gene matches: 4. For the CDR3, the DNA is TGCAGTGCTAGAGAGGGGACAGGCGGTAATTCACCCCTCCACTTT. Its translation is CSAREGTGGNSPLHF.

The rearrangement uses TRBV21-1 and TRBJ2-5. TRBV21-1 constitutes a pseudogene. This CDR3 is 15 amino acids long. CDR3 residues: CASSFNSRSQETQYF. CDR3 bases: TGTGCCAGCAGCTTCAACAGTCGCTCCCAAGAGACCCAGTACTTC.

The chain uses TRBV6-2 or TRBV6-3 and TRBJ2-5; D gene unclear. Trimming removed 6 bases from V and 4 bases from J, with 21 bases in between. This CDR3 is 16 amino acids long. Germline values: CDR1 MNHEY, CDR2 SVGEGT. In nucleotides, the CDR3 is TGTGCCAGCAGCTCCAGAGGCTGGGAACTCCGAGAGACCCAGTACTTC. Protein product: CASSSRGWELRETQYF.

In this sample, this clonotype is medium-sized. The rearrangement links TRBV7-2 to TRBJ2-1, with D perhaps given as TRBD1 or TRBD2 (5 bases each). This CDR3 has 13 residues. Trimming removed 5 bases at V and 8 bases at J, with 13 bases between. Germline lookup yields CDR1 SGHTA and CDR2 FQGNSA. The CDR3 DNA follows: TGTGCCAGCAGCCGGGGCGTAGGCCATGAGCAGTTCTTC. Its protein product is CASSRGVGHEQFF.

By share, this clonotype counts as medium-sized. This chain uses TRBV12-3 or TRBV12-4 with TRBJ2-3; D unresolved. The CDR3 is made up of 15 amino acids. V was trimmed by 3 bases and J by 2 bases, leaving 12 bases between them. The chain's CDR3 is CASSFPPGHTDTQYF. CDR3 DNA sequence: TGTGCCAGCAGTTTCCCCCCCGGTCACACAGATACGCAGTATTTT.